These T cell receptor beta chains were read from a single sample in a study of CD8 T cells in ankylosing spondylitis. A single record per CDR3 protein comes from TCRdb applying MiXCR to the 5' RACE reads. The sample records some 140,000 distinct CDR3 sequences, approximately 7.4% being singletons. Source material: blood, either unsorted or a sorted T cell fraction (not recorded which). Receptors were obtained from a female donor with ankylosing spondylitis or in good health (not recorded which). CDR3s include the opening cysteine and the closing phenylalanine or tryptophan. A D gene is named only where the DNA matches it firmly. Some rows have no size entry. The others give once, few or many, or a class for an expanded clone.

CDR3: CSVPPGPNYGYTF
DNA: TGCAGCGTCCCACCGGGGCCCAACTATGGCTACACCTTC
V: TRBV29-1
J: TRBJ1-2
D: NA
size: many

CDR3: CASSLGGQTNYGYTF
DNA: TGTGCCAGCAGCCTCGGTGGGCAGACTAACTATGGCTACACCTTC
V: TRBV5-6
J: TRBJ1-2
D: NA
size: few

CDR3: CSGGHTANYGYTF
DNA: TGCAGCGGAGGGCATACCGCTAACTATGGCTACACCTTC
V: TRBV29-1
J: TRBJ1-2
D: NA
size: many

CDR3: CSASPGWGYTF
DNA: TGCAGTGCTAGCCCGGGCTGGGGCTACACCTTC
V: TRBV20-1
J: TRBJ1-2
D: NA
size: many

CDR3: CASGVSYEQYF
DNA: TGTGCCAGCGGGGTTTCCTACGAGCAGTACTTC
V: TRBV12-3/TRBV12-4
J: TRBJ2-7
D: NA
size: many

CDR3: CASTSTQGRRTEAFF
DNA: TGTGCCAGTACCTCAACACAGGGAAGGAGAACTGAAGCTTTCTTT
V: TRBV19
J: TRBJ1-1
D: NA
size: many

CDR3: CSAAIPGTGGNSPLHF
DNA: TGCAGTGCCGCAATCCCCGGGACAGGCGGAAATTCACCCCTCCACTTT
V: TRBV20-1
J: TRBJ1-6
D: TRBD1
size: NA

CDR3: CTSSPGLAGGPESTDTQYF
DNA: TGTACCAGCAGCCCCGGACTAGCGGGGGGGCCCGAGAGCACAGATACGCAGTATTTT
V: TRBV12-3/TRBV12-4
J: TRBJ2-3
D: TRBD2
size: few

CDR3: CASSLLRAYEQYF
DNA: TGTGCCAGCAGCCTCCTTAGGGCCTACGAGCAGTACTTC
V: TRBV28
J: TRBJ2-7
D: NA
size: NA

CDR3: CASSQSGGLQETQYF
DNA: TGCGCCAGCAGCCAATCGGGGGGACTCCAAGAGACCCAGTACTTC
V: TRBV4-3
J: TRBJ2-5
D: TRBD2
size: many

CDR3: CASSQAGAEGYTF
DNA: TGTGCCAGCAGCCAAGCAGGGGCGGAGGGCTACACCTTC
V: TRBV3-1
J: TRBJ1-2
D: NA
size: many

CDR3: CASSYTDTYSYEQYF
DNA: TGTGCCAGCAGTTACACGGACACTTACTCCTACGAGCAGTACTTC
V: TRBV6-2/TRBV6-3
J: TRBJ2-7
D: NA
size: many

CDR3: CASSVDLGTEAFF
DNA: TGTGCCAGCAGCGTTGATCTAGGGACTGAAGCTTTCTTT
V: TRBV25-1
J: TRBJ1-1
D: NA
size: many

CDR3: CSARGPQAGSYNEQFF
DNA: TGCAGTGCTAGAGGCCCCCAGGCAGGGTCCTACAATGAGCAGTTCTTC
V: TRBV20-1
J: TRBJ2-1
D: NA
size: many

CDR3: CASSLGRGGRQDTQYF
DNA: TGTGCCAGCAGCTTAGGGCGAGGGGGCCGGCAGGATACGCAGTATTTT
V: TRBV11-2
J: TRBJ2-3
D: TRBD1
size: few

CDR3: CASSQGLASFTGELFF
DNA: TGTGCCAGCAGTCAGGGACTAGCATCGTTTACCGGGGAGCTGTTTTTT
V: TRBV28
J: TRBJ2-2
D: TRBD2
size: NA

CDR3: CASGRTGSADTQYF
DNA: TGTGCCAGCGGAAGGACAGGGTCGGCAGATACGCAGTATTTT
V: TRBV7-2
J: TRBJ2-3
D: TRBD1
size: few

CDR3: CASSLVESKNIQYF
DNA: TGCGCCAGCTCCTTGGTGGAATCCAAAAACATTCAGTACTTC
V: TRBV5-1
J: TRBJ2-4
D: NA
size: NA

CDR3: CASSKGESYSPLHF
DNA: TGCGCCAGCAGCAAGGGGGAATCCTATTCACCCCTCCACTTT
V: TRBV5-1
J: TRBJ1-6
D: NA
size: many

CDR3: CASSLRATNEKLFF
DNA: TGTGCCAGCAGTTTGCGGGCAACTAATGAAAAACTGTTTTTT
V: TRBV12-3/TRBV12-4
J: TRBJ1-4
D: NA
size: many

CDR3: CASSSLRGSPNEKLFF
DNA: TGTGCCAGCAGCTCCCTCAGGGGGAGCCCTAATGAAAAACTGTTTTTT
V: TRBV11-2
J: TRBJ1-4
D: TRBD1
size: many

CDR3: CASSLGRTSGSDTQYF
DNA: TGTGCCAGCAGCTTAGGGAGGACTAGCGGTTCAGATACGCAGTATTTT
V: TRBV7-8
J: TRBJ2-3
D: TRBD2
size: many

CDR3: CSATIPGLYGYTF
DNA: TGCAGTGCTACGATCCCAGGGTTATATGGCTACACCTTC
V: TRBV20-1
J: TRBJ1-2
D: NA
size: many

CDR3: CASSRSRGGNTGELFF
DNA: TGCGCCAGCAGCCGAAGTAGGGGCGGGAACACCGGGGAGCTGTTTTTT
V: TRBV5-1
J: TRBJ2-2
D: NA
size: few

CDR3: CATTPWAQLGFSNQPQHF
DNA: TGTGCCACAACCCCTTGGGCGCAGTTGGGGTTTAGCAATCAGCCCCAGCATTTT
V: TRBV19
J: TRBJ1-5
D: NA
size: many

CDR3: CASSRRDRYYGYTF
DNA: TGTGCCAGCAGCAGAAGGGACAGGTACTATGGCTACACCTTC
V: TRBV13
J: TRBJ1-2
D: TRBD1
size: many

CDR3: CASSQVLGLEPQHF
DNA: TGCGCCAGCAGCCAGGTCCTGGGCCTAGAGCCCCAGCATTTT
V: TRBV4-1
J: TRBJ1-5
D: NA
size: many

CDR3: CASSFLPGTGLPPDTEAFF
DNA: TGTGCCAGCAGTTTCTTACCGGGGACAGGGCTACCTCCTGACACTGAAGCTTTCTTT
V: TRBV3-1
J: TRBJ1-1
D: TRBD1
size: NA

CDR3: CASSTGTAQETQYF
DNA: TGTGCTAGCAGCACAGGGACAGCCCAAGAGACCCAGTACTTC
V: TRBV7-7
J: TRBJ2-5
D: TRBD1
size: NA

CDR3: CSASQGPTEAFF
DNA: TGCAGCGCTAGTCAGGGCCCTACTGAAGCTTTCTTT
V: TRBV20-1
J: TRBJ1-1
D: NA
size: many

CDR3: CATSLSTGGEEKLFF
DNA: TGTGCCACCAGCTTATCGACAGGGGGGGAAGAAAAACTGTTTTTT
V: TRBV15
J: TRBJ1-4
D: TRBD1
size: many

CDR3: CASSLEGRLMNTEAFF
DNA: TGCGCCAGCAGCTTGGAGGGCAGATTAATGAACACTGAAGCTTTCTTT
V: TRBV5-1
J: TRBJ1-1
D: NA
size: NA

CDR3: CASSLEGMVTEAFF
DNA: TGTGCCAGCAGTTTAGAAGGAATGGTCACTGAAGCTTTCTTT
V: TRBV12-3/TRBV12-4
J: TRBJ1-1
D: NA
size: many

CDR3: CASRTGQGYEKLFF
DNA: TGTGCCAGCAGGACCGGACAGGGCTATGAAAAACTGTTTTTT
V: TRBV2
J: TRBJ1-4
D: TRBD1
size: many

CDR3: CATSRALMGTEAFF
DNA: TGTGCCACCAGCAGAGCCCTCATGGGTACTGAAGCTTTCTTT
V: TRBV15
J: TRBJ1-1
D: NA
size: many

CDR3: CASSLNGNSGNTIYF
DNA: TGTGCCAGCAGCTTAAATGGAAACTCTGGAAACACCATATATTTT
V: TRBV7-6
J: TRBJ1-3
D: NA
size: many

CDR3: CATSDLGTSQETQYF
DNA: TGTGCCACCAGTGATTTGGGGACTAGCCAAGAGACCCAGTACTTC
V: TRBV24-1
J: TRBJ2-5
D: TRBD2
size: many

CDR3: CASSTPIRETQYF
DNA: TGTGCCAGCAGCACTCCGATTAGGGAGACCCAGTACTTC
V: TRBV12-3/TRBV12-4
J: TRBJ2-5
D: NA
size: many

CDR3: CASSSIMTGGRYNEQFF
DNA: TGCGCCAGCAGCTCAATCATGACGGGGGGCCGGTACAATGAGCAGTTCTTC
V: TRBV5-1
J: TRBJ2-1
D: NA
size: many

CDR3: CASSKTGGLYEQYF
DNA: TGTGCCAGCAGTAAGACAGGGGGGCTATACGAGCAGTACTTC
V: TRBV12-3/TRBV12-4
J: TRBJ2-7
D: TRBD1
size: NA

CDR3: CANSLRGPGQDRGRYTEAFF
DNA: TGCGCCAACAGCCTTCGGGGCCCAGGTCAGGACAGGGGGCGATATACTGAAGCTTTCTTT
V: TRBV4-1
J: TRBJ1-1
D: TRBD1
size: NA